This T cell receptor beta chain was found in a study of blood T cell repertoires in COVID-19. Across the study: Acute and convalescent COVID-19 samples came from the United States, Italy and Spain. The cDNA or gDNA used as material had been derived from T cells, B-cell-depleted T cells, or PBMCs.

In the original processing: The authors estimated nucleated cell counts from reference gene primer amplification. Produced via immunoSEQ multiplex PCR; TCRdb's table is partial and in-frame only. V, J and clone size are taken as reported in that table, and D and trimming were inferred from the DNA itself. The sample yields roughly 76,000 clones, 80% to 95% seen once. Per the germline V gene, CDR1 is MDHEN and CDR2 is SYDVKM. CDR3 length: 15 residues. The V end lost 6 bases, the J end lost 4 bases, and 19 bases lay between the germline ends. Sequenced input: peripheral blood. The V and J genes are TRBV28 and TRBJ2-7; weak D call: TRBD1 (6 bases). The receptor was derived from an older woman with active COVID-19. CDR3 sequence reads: CASRQNGQFPYEQYF. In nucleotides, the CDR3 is TGTGCCAGCAGACAAAACGGACAGTTTCCTTACGAGCAGTACTTC.